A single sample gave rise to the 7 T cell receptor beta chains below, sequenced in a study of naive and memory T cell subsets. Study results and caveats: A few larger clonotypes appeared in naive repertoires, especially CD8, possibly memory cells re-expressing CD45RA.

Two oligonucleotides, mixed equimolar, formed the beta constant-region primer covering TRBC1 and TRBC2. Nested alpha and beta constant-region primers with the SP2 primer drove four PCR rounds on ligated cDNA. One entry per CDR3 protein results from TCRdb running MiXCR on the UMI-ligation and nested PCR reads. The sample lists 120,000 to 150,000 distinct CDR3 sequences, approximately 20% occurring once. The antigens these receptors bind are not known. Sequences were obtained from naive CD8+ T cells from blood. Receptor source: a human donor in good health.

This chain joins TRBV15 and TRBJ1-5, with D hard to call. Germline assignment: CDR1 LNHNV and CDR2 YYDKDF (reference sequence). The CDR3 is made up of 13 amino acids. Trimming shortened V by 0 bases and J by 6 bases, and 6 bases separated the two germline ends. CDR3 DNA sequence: TGTGCCACCAGCAGAGATATAGGTCAGCCCCAGCATTTT. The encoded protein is CATSRDIGQPQHF.

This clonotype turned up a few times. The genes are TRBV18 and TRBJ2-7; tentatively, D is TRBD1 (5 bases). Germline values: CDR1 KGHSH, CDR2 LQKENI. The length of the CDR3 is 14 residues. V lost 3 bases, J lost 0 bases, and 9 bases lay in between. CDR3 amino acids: CASSPRQSSYEQYF. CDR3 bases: TGTGCCAGCTCACCCCGACAGAGCTCCTACGAGCAGTACTTC.

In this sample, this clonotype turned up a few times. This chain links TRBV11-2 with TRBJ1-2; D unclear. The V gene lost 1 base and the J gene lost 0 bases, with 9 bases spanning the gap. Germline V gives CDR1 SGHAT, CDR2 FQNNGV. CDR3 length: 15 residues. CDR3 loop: CASSLGPFTNYGYTF. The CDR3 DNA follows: TGTGCCAGCAGCTTAGGTCCATTTACTAACTATGGCTACACCTTC. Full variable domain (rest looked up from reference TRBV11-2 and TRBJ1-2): EAGVAQSPRYKIIEKRQSVAFWCNPISGHATLYWYQQILGQGPKLLIQFQNNGVVDDSQLPKDRFSAERLKGVDSTLKIQPAKLEDSAVYLCASSLGPFTNYGYTFGSGTRLTVV.

In nucleotides, the CDR3 is TGTGCCAGCAGTTTAGGACTAGCGGGCAACACCGGGGAGCTGTTTTTT. It specifies CASSLGLAGNTGELFF. The rearrangement links TRBV12-3 or TRBV12-4 to TRBJ2-2; TRBD2 agrees at 10 bases. The CDR3 extends over 16 amino acids. The V gene end was trimmed by 1 base and the J gene end by 2 bases; junction bases not matched to a gene: 1.

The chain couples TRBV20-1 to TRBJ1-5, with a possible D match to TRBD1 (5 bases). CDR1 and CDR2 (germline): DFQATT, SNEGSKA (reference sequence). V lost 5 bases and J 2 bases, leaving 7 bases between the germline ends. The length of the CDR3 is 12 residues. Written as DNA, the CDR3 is TGCAGTGCTCGGGACGGCAATCAGCCCCAGCATTTT. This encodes CSARDGNQPQHF.

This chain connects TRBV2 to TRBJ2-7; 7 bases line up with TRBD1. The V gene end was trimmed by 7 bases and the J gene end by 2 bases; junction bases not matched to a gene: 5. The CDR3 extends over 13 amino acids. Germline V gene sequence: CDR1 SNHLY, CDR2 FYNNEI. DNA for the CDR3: TGTGCCAGCATTGGGGACAGCACCTACGAGCAGTACTTC. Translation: CASIGDSTYEQYF.

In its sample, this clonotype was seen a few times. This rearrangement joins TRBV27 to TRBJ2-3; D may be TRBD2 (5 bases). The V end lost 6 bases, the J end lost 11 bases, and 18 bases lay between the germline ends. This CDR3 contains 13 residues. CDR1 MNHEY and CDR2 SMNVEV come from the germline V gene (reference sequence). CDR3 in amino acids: CASSLGLGAWQYF. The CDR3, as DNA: TGTGCCAGCAGCCTGGGCCTGGGAGCATGGCAGTATTTT.